This record looks at one TCR beta chain sequence and its context. 13 Jbeta primers and 60 Vbeta primers were used for the PCR. Only in-frame clones appear in the TCRdb table, and some are missing; sequencing was by immunoSEQ multiplex PCR. Of 200,000 to 250,000 clones listed, nearly 80% are singletons. Germline-derived CDR1 and CDR2 are MDHEN and SYDVKM. The CDR3 spans 14 residues. Deletions cut 11 bases from V and 0 bases from J, with 14 bases between. This specimen belongs to a study of cytomegalovirus exposure and HLA in healthy donors. Study-wide background: Inside one of the first data releases sat 75 million to 100 million unique TCRs taken from HLA-typed donors.

This rearrangement joins TRBV28 to TRBJ1-3; weak D call: TRBD1 (5 bases). The clonotype originates from a man aged 18 to 30 in good health and CMV-seronegative. Source material: PBMCs. CDR3 region: CAVFRQSSGNTIYF. For the CDR3, the DNA is TGTGCCGTATTCAGACAGTCCTCTGGAAACACCATATATTTT. The full variable domain, its missing parts supplied by reference TRBV28 and TRBJ1-3, is DVKVTQSSRYLVKRTGEKVFLECVQDMDHENMFWYRQDPGLGLRLIYFSYDVKMKEKGDIPEGYSVSREKKERFSLILESASTNQTSMYLCAVFRQSSGNTIYFGEGSWLTVV.